This T cell receptor (beta chain) was identified in a study of CD8 T cells in ankylosing spondylitis. There are a few counts of this clonotype. Its antigen is currently unknown. Making the TCR beta libraries involved quantitative 5'-RACE with molecular barcodes. A single record per CDR3 protein comes from TCRdb applying MiXCR to the 5' RACE reads. In the table there are about 440,000 distinct CDR3 sequences, approximately 17% of which are singletons. The ends were cut back, 5 bases at V and 9 bases at J, with 11 bases in the middle. This CDR3 spans 12 amino acids. Germline loops: CDR1 SNHLY, CDR2 FYNNEI. Study results and limitations: Reports of some motif variants in reactive arthritis synovial fluid and blood predate this one. A TCR beta motif made of 7 to 9 highly homologous variants seemed typical of ankylosing spondylitis blood. CD8+ disease-linked clones were present at relatively low frequencies in blood.

The source is a male donor with ankylosing spondylitis. The chain links TRBV2 to TRBJ1-5, with D perhaps matching TRBD1 (6 bases). Source material: blood, either unsorted or a sorted T cell fraction (not recorded which). CDR3 in DNA: TGTGCCAGCAGTCGCACAGGGTGGCCCCAGCATTTT. Protein product: CASSRTGWPQHF.